The 5 T cell receptor beta chains below were found in one sample sequenced in a study of early T cells in non-severe SARS-CoV-2 infection. Via MiXCR, TCRdb re-called the 5' RACE reads, giving one row per CDR3 protein. The sample includes 35,000 to 45,000 distinct CDR3 sequences, roughly 6.2% seen only once; the top ten take roughly 7.7%. The sequencing used whole blood, collected at baseline. The receptors derive from an adult who was a healthcare worker with PCR-confirmed SARS-CoV-2 infection or an uninfected control (not recorded which).

This clonotype was seen ten or more times. The chain uses TRBV5-4 and TRBJ2-7, with no clear D. From germline, CDR1 is SGHNT and CDR2 YYREEE (reference sequence). V lost 2 bases, J lost 0 bases, and 6 bases lay in between. There are 13 residues in the CDR3. The CDR3, as DNA: TGTGCCAGCAGCTTCGACAACTCCTACGAGCAGTACTTC. Encoded protein: CASSFDNSYEQYF.

The CDR3 region is CASTSSLRGAFGELFF. CDR3 in DNA: TGTGCCAGCACCTCCTCACTCCGGGGGGCCTTCGGGGAGCTGTTTTTT. This chain uses TRBV12-3 or TRBV12-4 with TRBJ2-2; the D gene is possibly TRBD2 (7 bases). The CDR3 loop spans 16 amino acids. Trimming removed 7 bases from V and 7 bases from J, with 22 bases in between.

V is TRBV5-4 and J is TRBJ1-1; TRBD1 aligns across 10 bases. The CDR3 has 14 residues. The junction had 5 bases not matched to a gene; V was cut back by 4 bases and J by 5 bases. Germline values: CDR1 SGHNT, CDR2 YYREEE (reference sequence). CDR3 coding DNA: TGTGCCAGCAGCCCGGGACAGGGGAGGACTGAAGCTTTCTTT. Translation gives CASSPGQGRTEAFF.

This clonotype was recorded at least ten times. In DNA, the CDR3 is TGTGCCAGTAAGAGTCAGTTGAGTGGCTACACCTTC. Amino acid sequence: CASKSQLSGYTF. This sequence joins TRBV19 and TRBJ1-2; D not resolved. The CDR3 spans 12 residues. Germline V CDR1 and CDR2: LNHDA, SQIVND (reference sequence). V was shortened by 7 bases and J by 7 bases, with 13 bases between the two germline ends.

This clonotype was counted at least ten times. The rearrangement joins TRBV10-3 to TRBJ1-1; D gene unclear. The CDR3 runs 12 residues. V was cut by 7 bases and J by 0 bases, with 6 bases left in between. CDR1 and CDR2 from the germline V gene are ENHRY and SYGVKD. The CDR3: CAIKGLNTEAFF. The DNA for the CDR3 is TGTGCCATCAAGGGTCTGAACACTGAAGCTTTCTTT.